This T cell receptor (beta chain) was recovered during a study of cytomegalovirus exposure and HLA in healthy donors. Findings and limits, study-wide: Specificity for CMV antigens was confirmed in vitro for three of the CMV-associated chains. A missense variant in DCLRE1C was later tied to TCR beta V- and J-gene trimming. In a later analysis, most CMV-associated TCR beta chains appeared HLA-restricted.

CDR3 size: 14 residues. After removal of 2 bases from V and 8 bases from J, the junction contained 6 bases not matched to a gene. Per germline, CDR1 SGDLS and CDR2 YYNGEE. The PCR had 60 Vbeta and 13 Jbeta primers. Generated by immunoSEQ multiplex PCR, the TCRdb table keeps only in-frame clones and is missing some. The table includes 120,000 to 150,000 clones, under 90% detected once. This clone was seen just once. As yet, its antigen is unknown. The receptor was derived from a male donor in good health and CMV-seronegative. The V and J genes are TRBV9 and TRBJ2-1; TRBD2 matches 8 bases. Sequencing was performed on PBMCs. CDR3 sequence reads: CASSVAGGDYEQFF. The CDR3 region has the DNA TGTGCCAGCAGCGTGGCGGGAGGTGACTATGAGCAGTTCTTC.